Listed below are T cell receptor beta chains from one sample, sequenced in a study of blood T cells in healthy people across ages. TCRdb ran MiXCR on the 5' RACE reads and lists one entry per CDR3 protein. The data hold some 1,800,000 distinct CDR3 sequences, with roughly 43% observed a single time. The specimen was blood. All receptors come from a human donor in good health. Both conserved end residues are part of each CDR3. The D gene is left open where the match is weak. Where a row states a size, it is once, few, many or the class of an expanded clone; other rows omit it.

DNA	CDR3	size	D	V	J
TGCGCCAGCAGCTCGGGACATACGCTAGAGACCCAGTACTTC	CASSSGHTLETQYF	.	.	TRBV5-1	TRBJ2-5
TGTGCCAGCACCTTAGGCGCAAACTATAGCAATCAGCCCCAGCATTTT	CASTLGANYSNQPQHF	.	.	TRBV12-3/TRBV12-4	TRBJ1-5
TGTGCCAGCAGCCGGACCCCTCAAAACTACAATGAGCAGTTCTTC	CASSRTPQNYNEQFF	few	.	TRBV3-1	TRBJ2-1
TGTGCCGGAAGACGGACAGGGCCCACAGATACGCAGTATTTT	CAGRRTGPTDTQYF	.	TRBD1	TRBV2	TRBJ2-3
TGCAGCGCCTCCACAGACTACAATGAGCAGTTCTTC	CSASTDYNEQFF	few	.	TRBV29-1	TRBJ2-1
TGTGCCAGCAGTTACGTTGGGGGAATTGATTCACCCCTCCACTTT	CASSYVGGIDSPLHF	.	.	TRBV6-5	TRBJ1-6
TGCGCCAGCAGCTTGTATCAGGGGTACGAGCAGTACTTC	CASSLYQGYEQYF	.	.	TRBV5-1	TRBJ2-7
TGTGCCAGCAGTGCACAGGGGGGAGTCAATGAGCAGTTCTTC	CASSAQGGVNEQFF	.	TRBD1	TRBV2	TRBJ2-1
TGTGCCAGCAGGGCCTCAGCTAATGAGCAGTTCTTC	CASRASANEQFF	.	.	TRBV2	TRBJ2-1
TGTGCCAGCAGTCCAGGGACAGAGAATGAAAAACTGTTTTTT	CASSPGTENEKLFF	.	TRBD1	TRBV2	TRBJ1-4
TGTGCCAGCAGCCTTGTCTGGGGGGGAACTTACAATGAGCAGTTCTTC	CASSLVWGGTYNEQFF	.	TRBD2	TRBV28	TRBJ2-1
TGTGCCAGCAGTGGTCCCGAGCGGGTAACTCCTCATGTTTCCTTTTACGAGCAGTACTTC	CASSGPERVTPHVSFYEQYF	many	.	TRBV6-1	TRBJ2-7
TGCGCCAGCAGCCAAGAGAAGGCGGCGGGGGGGCCTTGTGAGCAGTTCTTC	CASSQEKAAGGPCEQFF	few	TRBD2	TRBV4-1	TRBJ2-1
TGCGCCAGCAGCTTTTTCGGGACAGCTGACGAAAAACTGTTTTTT	CASSFFGTADEKLFF	.	TRBD1	TRBV5-1	TRBJ1-4
TGTGCCAGCAGACTAGACCCTACAGGGGGAACTAGCACAGATACGCAGTATTTT	CASRLDPTGGTSTDTQYF	.	TRBD1	TRBV2	TRBJ2-3
TGCAGCGTTAGCGACACCTATGGCTACACCTTC	CSVSDTYGYTF	few	.	TRBV29-1	TRBJ1-2
TGCAGCGTTGATCGAACAGGGAACACTGAAGCTTTCTTT	CSVDRTGNTEAFF	few	.	TRBV29-1	TRBJ1-1
TGTGCCAGCAGCCCGGGCCTCATATTGCCGCAGTATTTT	CASSPGLILPQYF	few	.	TRBV12-3/TRBV12-4	TRBJ2-3